This TCR beta chain was captured in a study of identifying expanded T cells in peripheral blood. TCRdb's copy holds only in-frame clones and misses some; the assay was immunoSEQ multiplex PCR. The data hold more than 65,000 clones, with over 75% observed a single time. Healthy donors had no documented immune events, such as infections, while sampled. Study-level results: About 1.3 clones differed between technical replicates, versus about 15 and 19 over time. Clone count variance between approximately two-week samples rose with total template count.

In regard to this clone: No antigen is known for it.

Trimming removed 6 bases from V and 5 bases from J; junction bases left unmatched: 7. The CDR3 sequence is 14 residues long. Germline CDR1 SGHTA, CDR2 FQGNSA. Sequenced material: blood. The sequence came from a person aged 18 to 70 in good health. This chain joins TRBV7-2 and TRBJ2-5; 9 bases match TRBD1. CDR3 region: CASRRDRGAETQYF. The CDR3 DNA reads TGTGCCAGCAGAAGAGACAGGGGGGCGGAGACCCAGTACTTC.